A selection of T cell receptor beta chains follows, all from one sample in a study of vaccination and CD4 T cells after COVID-19. TCRdb re-called the PCR reads with MiXCR, one entry per CDR3 protein. The table records roughly 10,000 distinct CDR3 sequences, approximately 30% of them present only once. Their recognized antigens are unknown. The sample in question was CD4+ T cells from blood, cultured in vitro, obtained after SARS-CoV-2 vaccination. These receptors came from a human donor who had recovered from COVID-19. Both conserved end residues are part of each CDR3. Fields, in order: CDR3 protein, CDR3 DNA, J gene, clone size, V gene, D gene. A D gene is named only where the DNA matches it firmly. Clone size is given for some rows only: seen once, a few or many times, or a class if the clone is expanded.

CDR3: CASSSTRQYF
DNA: TGTGCCAGCAGTTCCACTCGGCAGTATTTT
J: TRBJ2-3
size: NA
V: TRBV11-2
D: NA

CDR3: CAWSGGRRGDTIYF
DNA: TGTGCCTGGAGCGGGGGCAGAAGAGGAGACACCATATATTTT
J: TRBJ1-3
size: NA
V: TRBV30
D: NA

CDR3: CASSLGGAAGANVLTF
DNA: TGTGCCAGCAGCTTGGGGGGAGCAGCTGGGGCCAACGTCCTGACTTTC
J: TRBJ2-6
size: NA
V: TRBV5-4
D: NA

CDR3: CASSLEINIQYF
DNA: TGTGCCAGCAGCTTAGAAATTAACATTCAGTACTTC
J: TRBJ2-4
size: NA
V: TRBV7-9
D: NA

CDR3: CASRGTGTANEQFF
DNA: TGTGCCAGCAGAGGGACAGGGACGGCAAATGAGCAGTTCTTC
J: TRBJ2-1
size: few
V: TRBV7-2
D: TRBD1

CDR3: CASSLFASAAQETQYF
DNA: TGCGCCAGCAGCCTATTTGCCAGTGCAGCCCAAGAGACCCAGTACTTC
J: TRBJ2-5
size: NA
V: TRBV4-1
D: NA

CDR3: CAGQEGGQDQPQHF
DNA: TGTGCCGGACAAGAAGGGGGTCAGGATCAGCCCCAGCATTTT
J: TRBJ1-5
size: NA
V: TRBV28
D: NA

CDR3: CASSLVGQALAKNIQYF
DNA: TGTGCCAGCAGCTTAGTGGGGCAGGCCCTAGCCAAAAACATTCAGTACTTC
J: TRBJ2-4
size: NA
V: TRBV7-2
D: NA

CDR3: CASLRRRQKYYGYTF
DNA: TGTGCCAGCCTCCGCCGGCGGCAGAAATACTATGGCTACACCTTC
J: TRBJ1-2
size: medium-sized
V: TRBV25-1
D: NA

CDR3: CSARVRDYEQYF
DNA: TGCAGTGCTAGAGTCAGGGACTACGAGCAGTACTTC
J: TRBJ2-7
size: few
V: TRBV20-1
D: NA

CDR3: CSARVSVGGGNEQFF
DNA: TGCAGTGCTAGAGTCTCGGTGGGAGGGGGGAATGAGCAGTTCTTC
J: TRBJ2-1
size: few
V: TRBV20-1
D: NA

CDR3: CATSRGEGRRDQPQHF
DNA: TGTGCCACCAGCAGAGGGGAGGGTAGAAGAGATCAGCCCCAGCATTTT
J: TRBJ1-5
size: medium-sized
V: TRBV15
D: NA

CDR3: CASSGREYSNQPQHF
DNA: TGTGCCAGCAGTGGCAGGGAGTATAGCAATCAGCCCCAGCATTTT
J: TRBJ1-5
size: NA
V: TRBV6-1
D: NA

CDR3: CASSLAGPRYTQYF
DNA: TGTGCCAGCAGTTTAGCAGGGCCCAGATATACGCAGTATTTT
J: TRBJ2-3
size: NA
V: TRBV27
D: NA

CDR3: CASSYIQTGVNEQFF
DNA: TGTGCCAGCAGTTATATTCAAACAGGGGTCAATGAGCAGTTCTTC
J: TRBJ2-1
size: large
V: TRBV6-5
D: TRBD1

CDR3: CASSFATEGGNEQFF
DNA: TGTGCCAGCAGCTTCGCAACCGAAGGGGGCAATGAGCAGTTCTTC
J: TRBJ2-1
size: NA
V: TRBV27
D: NA

CDR3: CASQYEGTGELFF
DNA: TGTGCCAGCCAATACGAGGGAACCGGGGAGCTGTTTTTT
J: TRBJ2-2
size: few
V: TRBV6-7
D: NA

CDR3: CASSLSPRYEAFF
DNA: TGTGCCAGCAGCTTATCCCCCCGTTACGAAGCTTTCTTT
J: TRBJ1-1
size: NA
V: TRBV7-2
D: NA

CDR3: CASSKEEGTGRGGKLFF
DNA: TGTGCCAGCAGCAAAGAGGAGGGGACAGGGCGGGGCGGAAAACTGTTTTTT
J: TRBJ1-4
size: NA
V: TRBV21-1
D: NA

CDR3: CASSLQQGGETQYF
DNA: TGTGCCAGCAGCTTACAACAGGGAGGCGAGACCCAGTACTTC
J: TRBJ2-5
size: NA
V: TRBV7-2
D: NA

CDR3: CASRRDTSYNSPLHF
DNA: TGTGCCAGCAGACGGGACACCTCCTATAATTCACCCCTCCACTTT
J: TRBJ1-6
size: NA
V: TRBV2
D: NA

CDR3: CASSSLVWRSNEKLFF
DNA: TGTGCCAGCAGTTCCCTAGTTTGGAGGTCTAATGAAAAACTGTTTTTT
J: TRBJ1-4
size: NA
V: TRBV28
D: NA

CDR3: CSVIRVPGYEQYF
DNA: TGCAGCGTTATTCGGGTCCCGGGCTACGAGCAGTACTTC
J: TRBJ2-7
size: NA
V: TRBV29-1
D: NA

CDR3: CASMRTGGTYAYNEQFF
DNA: TGTGCCAGTATGCGGACAGGGGGCACTTACGCCTACAATGAGCAGTTCTTC
J: TRBJ2-1
size: NA
V: TRBV19
D: TRBD1

CDR3: CASSFGGSSYNSPLHF
DNA: TGTGCCAGCAGCTTTGGGGGGAGCTCCTATAATTCACCCCTCCACTTT
J: TRBJ1-6
size: few
V: TRBV7-2
D: NA

CDR3: CASTPTSGREGVNEQFF
DNA: TGTGCCAGCACCCCGACTAGCGGGAGGGAGGGGGTGAATGAGCAGTTCTTC
J: TRBJ2-1
size: few
V: TRBV7-2
D: TRBD2

CDR3: CATSDGGQGGQPQHF
DNA: TGTGCCACCAGTGACGGGGGACAGGGTGGTCAGCCCCAGCATTTT
J: TRBJ1-5
size: NA
V: TRBV24-1
D: TRBD1

CDR3: CASSPWFWEAFF
DNA: TGTGCCAGCAGCCCCTGGTTCTGGGAAGCTTTCTTT
J: TRBJ1-1
size: NA
V: TRBV28
D: NA

CDR3: CASSQDIQGIRQFF
DNA: TGCGCCAGCAGCCAAGATATTCAAGGGATTAGGCAGTTCTTC
J: TRBJ2-1
size: NA
V: TRBV4-3
D: NA

CDR3: CASNWGGTGQNTEAFF
DNA: TGCGCCAGCAACTGGGGGGGGACAGGACAGAACACTGAAGCTTTCTTT
J: TRBJ1-1
size: few
V: TRBV5-1
D: TRBD1

CDR3: CASQVDLLAGQPQHF
DNA: TGTGCCAGCCAAGTCGACCTCCTAGCGGGACAGCCCCAGCATTTT
J: TRBJ1-5
size: NA
V: TRBV6-2/TRBV6-3
D: NA

CDR3: CASTPRVNSYNEQFF
DNA: TGTGCCAGCACCCCCCGGGTCAATTCCTACAATGAGCAGTTCTTC
J: TRBJ2-1
size: NA
V: TRBV12-3/TRBV12-4
D: NA

CDR3: CASSMGQLQETQYF
DNA: TGTGCCAGTAGTATGGGACAGCTCCAAGAGACCCAGTACTTC
J: TRBJ2-5
size: few
V: TRBV19
D: TRBD1